This paragraph covers one T cell receptor beta chain sequence. No antigen is known for it. Germline CDR1 reads LNHDA; CDR2 reads SQIVND (reference sequence). Trimming shortened V by 5 bases and J by 5 bases, and 9 bases separated the two germline ends. The CDR3 spans 12 residues. The data belong to a study of CD8+ T cells in alopecia areata. Study summary: Tofacitinib ran for 6 to 18 months before 6 months off drug. Study results and caveats: The study found that many expanded lesional clones persisted in scalp and blood during tofacitinib.

Sequencing relied on a cDNA template that was reverse transcribed from extracted RNA. TCRdb's table, derived via immunoSEQ multiplex PCR, lists solely in-frame clones and lacks some. The sample lists hundreds of thousands of clones, around 64% occurring once. Treatment described: oral pan-JAK inhibitor, 5-10 mg twice daily. Peripheral blood, together with lesional scalp punch biopsies, was collected from alopecia areata patients. The sequence derives from a human donor with alopecia areata. The sample was CD4+ T cells sorted from blood, taken around week 53, from a patient treated with tofacitinib. The V call is TRBV19, the J call TRBJ1-2; no definite D call. The CDR3 nucleotides read TGTGCCAGTAGTGCTACTGCATATGGCTACACCTTC. Protein sequence: CASSATAYGYTF.